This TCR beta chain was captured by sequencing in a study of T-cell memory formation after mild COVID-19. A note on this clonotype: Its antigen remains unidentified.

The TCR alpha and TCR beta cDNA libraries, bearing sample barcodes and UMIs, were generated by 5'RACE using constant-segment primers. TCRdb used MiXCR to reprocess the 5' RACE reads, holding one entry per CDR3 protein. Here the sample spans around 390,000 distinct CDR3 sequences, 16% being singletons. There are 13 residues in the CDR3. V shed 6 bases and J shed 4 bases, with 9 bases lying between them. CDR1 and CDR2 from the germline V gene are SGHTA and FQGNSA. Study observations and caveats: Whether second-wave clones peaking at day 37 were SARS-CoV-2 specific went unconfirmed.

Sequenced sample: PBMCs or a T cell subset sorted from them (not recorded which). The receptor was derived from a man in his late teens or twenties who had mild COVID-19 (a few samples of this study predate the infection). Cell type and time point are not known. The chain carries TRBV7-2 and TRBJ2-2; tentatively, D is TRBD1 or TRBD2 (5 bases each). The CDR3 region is CASRERGTGELFF. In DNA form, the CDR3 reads TGTGCCAGCAGGGAGAGGGGCACCGGGGAGCTGTTTTTT. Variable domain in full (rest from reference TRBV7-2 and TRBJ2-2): GAGVSQSPSNKVTEKGKDVELRCDPISGHTALYWYRQSLGQGLEFLIYFQGNSAPDKSGLPSDRFSAERTGGSVSTLTIQRTQQEDSAVYLCASRERGTGELFFGEGSRLTVL.